Here is one TCR beta chain with its context. Its cognate antigen is unknown. The data stem from a study of cytomegalovirus exposure and HLA in healthy donors. Primers: 60 Vbeta forward and 13 Jbeta reverse. Produced via immunoSEQ multiplex PCR; TCRdb's table is partial and in-frame only. In the table there are hundreds of thousands of clones, roughly 78% of which are singletons. Points from the study as a whole: When presence/absence was analysed, sequencing depth was taken to be roughly uniform across donors.

Source material: PBMCs. The sequence derives from a boy between 10 and 17 years old in good health and CMV-seronegative.

DNA for the CDR3: TGTGCCAGCAAAACTAGCGGGAGTAAGTATGAGCAGTTCTTC. Its translation is CASKTSGSKYEQFF. The V gene is TRBV2, the J gene TRBJ2-1, with 11 bases identical to TRBD2. Germline V gives CDR1 SNHLY, CDR2 FYNNEI. The CDR3 covers 14 residues. J was trimmed by 8 bases and V by 7 bases; bases with no gene match: 7.